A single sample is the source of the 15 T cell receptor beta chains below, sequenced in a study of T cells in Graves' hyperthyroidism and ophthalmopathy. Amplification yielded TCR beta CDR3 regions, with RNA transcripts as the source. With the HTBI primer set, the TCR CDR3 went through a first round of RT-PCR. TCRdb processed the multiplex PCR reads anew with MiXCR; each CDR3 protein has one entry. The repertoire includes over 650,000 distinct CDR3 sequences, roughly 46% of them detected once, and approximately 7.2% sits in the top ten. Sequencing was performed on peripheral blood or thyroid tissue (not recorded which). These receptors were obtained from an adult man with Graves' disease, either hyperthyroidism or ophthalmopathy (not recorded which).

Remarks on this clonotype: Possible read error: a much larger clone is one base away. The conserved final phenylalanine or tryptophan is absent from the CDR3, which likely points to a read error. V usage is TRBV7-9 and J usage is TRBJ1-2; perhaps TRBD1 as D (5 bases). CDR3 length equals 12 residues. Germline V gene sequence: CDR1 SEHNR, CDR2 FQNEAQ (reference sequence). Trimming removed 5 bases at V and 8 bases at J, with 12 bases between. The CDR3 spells CASSIIGEGYTL. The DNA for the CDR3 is TGTGCCAGCAGCATTATAGGGGAAGGCTACACCCTC.

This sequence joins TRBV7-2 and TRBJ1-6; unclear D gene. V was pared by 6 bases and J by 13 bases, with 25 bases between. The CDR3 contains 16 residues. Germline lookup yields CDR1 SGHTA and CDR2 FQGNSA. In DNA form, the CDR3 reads TGTGCCAGCAGTTACTCCGGGCCCTCCCCCAGGTCGCCCCTCCACTTT. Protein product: CASSYSGPSPRSPLHF.

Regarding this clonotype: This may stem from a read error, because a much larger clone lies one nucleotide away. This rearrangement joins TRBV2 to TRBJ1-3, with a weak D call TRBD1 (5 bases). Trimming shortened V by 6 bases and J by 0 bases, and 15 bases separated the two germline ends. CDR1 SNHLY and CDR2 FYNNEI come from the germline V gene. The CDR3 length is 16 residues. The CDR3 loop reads CASSVGDLSSGNTIYF. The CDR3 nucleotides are TGTGCCAGCAGCGTAGGGGACTTGAGCTCTGGAAACACCATATATTTT.

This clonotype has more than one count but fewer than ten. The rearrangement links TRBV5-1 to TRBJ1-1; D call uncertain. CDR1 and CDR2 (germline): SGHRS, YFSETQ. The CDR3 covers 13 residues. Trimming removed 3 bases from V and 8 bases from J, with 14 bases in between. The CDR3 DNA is TGCGCCAGCAGCTGGCGGGGAGGCAAAGAAGCTTTCTTT. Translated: CASSWRGGKEAFF.

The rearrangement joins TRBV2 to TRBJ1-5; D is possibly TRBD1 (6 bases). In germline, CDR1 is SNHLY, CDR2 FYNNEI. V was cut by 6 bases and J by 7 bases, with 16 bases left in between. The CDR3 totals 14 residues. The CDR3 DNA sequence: TGTGCCAGCAGCTTCGGGGGGCGCAGACAGCCCCAGCATTTT. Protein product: CASSFGGRRQPQHF.

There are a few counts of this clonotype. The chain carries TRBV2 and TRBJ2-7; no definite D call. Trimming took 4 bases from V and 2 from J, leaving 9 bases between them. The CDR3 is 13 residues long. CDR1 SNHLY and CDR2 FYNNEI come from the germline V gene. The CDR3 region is CASSAGVAYEQYF. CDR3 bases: TGTGCCAGCAGTGCGGGCGTAGCCTACGAGCAGTACTTC.

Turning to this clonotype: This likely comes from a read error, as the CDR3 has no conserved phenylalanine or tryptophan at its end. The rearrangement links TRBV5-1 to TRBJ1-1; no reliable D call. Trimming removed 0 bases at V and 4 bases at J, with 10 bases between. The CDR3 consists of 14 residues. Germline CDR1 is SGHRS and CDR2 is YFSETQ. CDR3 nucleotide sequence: TGCGCCAGCAGCTTGGATGGTGGGGTCACTGAAGCTTTCCTT. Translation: CASSLDGGVTEAFL.

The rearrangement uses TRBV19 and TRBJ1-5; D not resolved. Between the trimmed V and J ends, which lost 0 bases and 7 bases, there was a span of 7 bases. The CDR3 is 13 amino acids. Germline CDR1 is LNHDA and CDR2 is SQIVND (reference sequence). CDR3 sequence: CASSIESLQPQHF. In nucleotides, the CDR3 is TGTGCCAGTAGTATAGAATCACTCCAGCCCCAGCATTTT.

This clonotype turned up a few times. The CDR3 nucleotides read TGTGCCAGCAGCCAGGGACAGGGGTATCAGCCCCAGCATTTT. Translation: CASSQGQGYQPQHF. This chain links TRBV9 with TRBJ1-5; TRBD1 matches 10 bases. The CDR3 has 14 amino acids. J lost 5 bases, V lost 4 bases, and 3 bases had no gene match. The germline V gene encodes CDR1 SGDLS and CDR2 YYNGEE.

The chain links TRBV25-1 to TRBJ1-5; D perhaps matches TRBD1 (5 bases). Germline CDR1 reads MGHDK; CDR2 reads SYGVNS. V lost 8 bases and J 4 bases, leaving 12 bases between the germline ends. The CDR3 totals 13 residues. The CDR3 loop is CASLGLGNQPQHF. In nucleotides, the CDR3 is TGTGCCAGCCTGGGACTGGGGAATCAGCCCCAGCATTTT.

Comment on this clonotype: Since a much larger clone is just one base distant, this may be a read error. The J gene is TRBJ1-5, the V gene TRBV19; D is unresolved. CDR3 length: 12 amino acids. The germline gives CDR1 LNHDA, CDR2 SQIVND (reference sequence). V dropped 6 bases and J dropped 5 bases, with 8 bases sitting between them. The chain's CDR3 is CASSPFHQPQHF. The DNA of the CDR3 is TGTGCCAGTAGCCCATTCCATCAGCCCCAGCATTTT.

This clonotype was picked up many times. The CDR3 DNA follows: TGTGCCAGCAGTAGACAGGGTTCGAACACTGAAGCTTTCTTT. It translates to CASSRQGSNTEAFF. The chain employs TRBV2 and TRBJ1-1, with 7 bases lining up with TRBD1. The V and J ends lost 5 bases and 1 base, in that order; junction bases with no gene match: 4. From germline, CDR1 is SNHLY and CDR2 FYNNEI. The CDR3 is made up of 14 amino acids.

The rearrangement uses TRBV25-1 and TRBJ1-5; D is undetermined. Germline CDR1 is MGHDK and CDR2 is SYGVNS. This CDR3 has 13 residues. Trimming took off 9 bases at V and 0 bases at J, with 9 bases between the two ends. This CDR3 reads CASETDSNQPQHF. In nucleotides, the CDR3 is TGTGCCAGTGAAACGGATAGCAATCAGCCCCAGCATTTT.

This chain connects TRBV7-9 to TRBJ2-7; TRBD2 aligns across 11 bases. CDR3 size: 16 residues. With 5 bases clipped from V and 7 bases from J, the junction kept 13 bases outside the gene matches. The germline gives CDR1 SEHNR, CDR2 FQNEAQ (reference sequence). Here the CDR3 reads CASSQEGSGRALEQYF. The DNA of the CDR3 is TGTGCCAGCAGCCAAGAGGGTAGCGGGAGGGCCCTTGAGCAGTACTTC.

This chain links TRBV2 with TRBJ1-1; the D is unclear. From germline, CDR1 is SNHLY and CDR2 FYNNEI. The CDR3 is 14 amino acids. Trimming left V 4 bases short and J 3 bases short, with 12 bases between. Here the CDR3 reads CASSAGGRYTEAFF. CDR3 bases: TGTGCCAGCAGTGCAGGCGGGAGATACACTGAAGCTTTCTTT.